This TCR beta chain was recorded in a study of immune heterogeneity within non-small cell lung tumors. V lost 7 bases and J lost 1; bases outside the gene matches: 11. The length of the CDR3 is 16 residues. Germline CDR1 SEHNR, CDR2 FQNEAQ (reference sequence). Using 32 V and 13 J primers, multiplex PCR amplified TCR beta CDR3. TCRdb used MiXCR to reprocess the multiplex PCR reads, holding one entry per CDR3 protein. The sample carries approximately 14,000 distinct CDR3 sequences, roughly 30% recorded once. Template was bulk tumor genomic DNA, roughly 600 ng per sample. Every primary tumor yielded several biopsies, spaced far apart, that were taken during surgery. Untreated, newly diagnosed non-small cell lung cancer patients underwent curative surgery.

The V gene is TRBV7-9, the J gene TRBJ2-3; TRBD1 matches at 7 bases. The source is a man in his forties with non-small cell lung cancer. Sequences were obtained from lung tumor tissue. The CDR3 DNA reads TGTGCCAGCACCATGGTGGGGCAGGGGGGCACAGATACGCAGTATTTT. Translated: CASTMVGQGGTDTQYF.